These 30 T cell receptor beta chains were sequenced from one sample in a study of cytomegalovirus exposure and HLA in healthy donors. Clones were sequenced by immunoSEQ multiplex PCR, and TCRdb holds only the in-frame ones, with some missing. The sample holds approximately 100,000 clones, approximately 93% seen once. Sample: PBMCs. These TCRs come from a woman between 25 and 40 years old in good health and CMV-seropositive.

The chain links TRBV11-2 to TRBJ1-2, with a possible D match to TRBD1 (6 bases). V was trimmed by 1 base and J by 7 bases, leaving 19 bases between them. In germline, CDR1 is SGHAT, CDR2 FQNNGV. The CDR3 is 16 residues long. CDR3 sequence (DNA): TGTGCCAGCAGCTTAGTAATGGGCAGGGGTTCCGGTGGCTACACCTTC. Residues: CASSLVMGRGSGGYTF.

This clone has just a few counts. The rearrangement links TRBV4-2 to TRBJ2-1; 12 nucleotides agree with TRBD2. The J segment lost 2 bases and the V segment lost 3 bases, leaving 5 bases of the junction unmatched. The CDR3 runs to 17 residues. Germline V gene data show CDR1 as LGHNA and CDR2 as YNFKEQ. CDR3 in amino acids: CASSQDWTSGAYNEQFF. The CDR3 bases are TGTGCCAGCAGCCAGGATTGGACTAGCGGGGCCTACAATGAGCAGTTCTTC.

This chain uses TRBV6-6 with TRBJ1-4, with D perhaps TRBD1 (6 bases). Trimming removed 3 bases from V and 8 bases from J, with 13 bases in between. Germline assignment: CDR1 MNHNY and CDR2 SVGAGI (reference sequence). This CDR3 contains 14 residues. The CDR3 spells CASSYSGGREKLFF. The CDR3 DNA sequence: TGTGCCAGCAGTTATTCCGGGGGGCGGGAAAAACTGTTTTTT.

CDR3 coding DNA: TGTGCCTGGAGTGTCCCCCCCCACTACGAGCAGTACTTC. This translates into CAWSVPPHYEQYF. The chain recombines TRBV30 with TRBJ2-7; D ambiguous. The germline gives CDR1 GTSNPN, CDR2 SVGIG (reference sequence). V lost 0 bases and J 3 bases, leaving 9 bases between the germline ends. The CDR3 is made up of 13 amino acids.

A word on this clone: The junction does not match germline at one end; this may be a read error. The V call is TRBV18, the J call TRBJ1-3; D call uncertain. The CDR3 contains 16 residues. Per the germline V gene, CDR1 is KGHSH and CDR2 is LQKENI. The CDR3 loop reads CASSPRGPDSGNTIYF. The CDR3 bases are TGTGCCAGCTCCCCACGAGGGCCAGACTCTGGAAACACCATATATTTT.

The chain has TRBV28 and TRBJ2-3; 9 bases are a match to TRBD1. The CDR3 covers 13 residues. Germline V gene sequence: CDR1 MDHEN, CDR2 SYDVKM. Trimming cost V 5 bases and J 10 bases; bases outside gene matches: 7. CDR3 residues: CASSTTGGAPQYF. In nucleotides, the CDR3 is TGTGCCAGCAGTACCACAGGGGGCGCCCCGCAGTATTTT.

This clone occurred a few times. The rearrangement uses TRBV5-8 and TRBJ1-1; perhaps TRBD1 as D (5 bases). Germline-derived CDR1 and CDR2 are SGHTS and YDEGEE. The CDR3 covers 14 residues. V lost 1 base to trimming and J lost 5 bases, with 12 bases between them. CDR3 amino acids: CASSLMRQLTEAFF. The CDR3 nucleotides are TGTGCCAGCAGCTTGATGCGACAGCTAACTGAAGCTTTCTTT.

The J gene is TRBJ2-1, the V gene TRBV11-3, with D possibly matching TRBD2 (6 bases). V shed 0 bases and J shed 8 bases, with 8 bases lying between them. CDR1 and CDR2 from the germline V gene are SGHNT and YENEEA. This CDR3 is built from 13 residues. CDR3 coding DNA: TGTGCCAGCAGCTTAGAGCGGGGAGATGAGCAGTTCTTC. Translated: CASSLERGDEQFF. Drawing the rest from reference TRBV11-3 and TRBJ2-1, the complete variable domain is EAGVVQSPRYKIIEKKQPVAFWCNPISGHNTLYWYLQNLGQGPELLIRYENEEAVDDSQLPKDRFSAERLKGVDSTLKIQPAELGDSAVYLCASSLERGDEQFFGPGTRLTVL.

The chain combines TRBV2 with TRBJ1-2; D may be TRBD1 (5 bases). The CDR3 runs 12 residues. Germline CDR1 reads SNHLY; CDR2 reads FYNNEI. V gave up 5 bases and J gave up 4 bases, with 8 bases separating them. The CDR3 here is CASSLQVYGYTF. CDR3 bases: TGTGCCAGCAGTTTACAGGTCTATGGCTACACCTTC.

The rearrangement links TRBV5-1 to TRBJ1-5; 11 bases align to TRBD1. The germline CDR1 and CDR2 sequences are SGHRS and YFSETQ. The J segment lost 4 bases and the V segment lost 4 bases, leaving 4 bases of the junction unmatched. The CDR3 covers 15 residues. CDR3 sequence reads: CASSQGQGENQPQHF. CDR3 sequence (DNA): TGCGCCAGCAGCCAGGGACAGGGGGAGAATCAGCCCCAGCATTTT.

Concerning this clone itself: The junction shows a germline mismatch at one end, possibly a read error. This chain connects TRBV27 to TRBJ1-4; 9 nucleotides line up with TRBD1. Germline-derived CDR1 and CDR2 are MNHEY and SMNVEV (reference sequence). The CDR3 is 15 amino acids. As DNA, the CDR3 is TGCGCCAGCAGTTTAACGACAGGGGGTGATGAAAAAATGTTTTTT. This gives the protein CASSLTTGGDEKMFF.

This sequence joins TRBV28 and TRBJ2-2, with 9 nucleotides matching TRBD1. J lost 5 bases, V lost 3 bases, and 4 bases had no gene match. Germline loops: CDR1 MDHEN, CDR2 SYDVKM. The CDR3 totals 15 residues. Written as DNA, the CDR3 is TGTGCCAGCAGTTTGCTGGGACAGGGAACCGGGGAGCTGTTTTTT. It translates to CASSLLGQGTGELFF. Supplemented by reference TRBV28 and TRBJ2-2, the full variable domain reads DVKVTQSSRYLVKRTGEKVFLECVQDMDHENMFWYRQDPGLGLRLIYFSYDVKMKEKGDIPEGYSVSREKKERFSLILESASTNQTSMYLCASSLLGQGTGELFFGEGSRLTVL.

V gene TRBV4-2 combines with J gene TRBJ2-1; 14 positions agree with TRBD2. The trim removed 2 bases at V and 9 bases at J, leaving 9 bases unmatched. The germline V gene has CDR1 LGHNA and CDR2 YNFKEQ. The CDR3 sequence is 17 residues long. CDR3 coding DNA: TGTGCCAGCAGCCAACCCGGGACTAGCGGGAGTTTTACTGAGCAGTTCTTC. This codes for CASSQPGTSGSFTEQFF.

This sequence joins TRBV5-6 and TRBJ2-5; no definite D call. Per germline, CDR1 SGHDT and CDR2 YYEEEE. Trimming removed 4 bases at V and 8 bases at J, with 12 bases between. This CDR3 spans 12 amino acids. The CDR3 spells CASSAGVQTQYF. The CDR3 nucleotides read TGTGCCAGCAGCGCCGGAGTACAAACCCAGTACTTC.

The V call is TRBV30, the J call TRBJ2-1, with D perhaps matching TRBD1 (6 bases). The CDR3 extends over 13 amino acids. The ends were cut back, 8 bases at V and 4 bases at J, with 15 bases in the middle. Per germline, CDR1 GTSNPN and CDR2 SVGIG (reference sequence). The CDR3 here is CARSGDLYNEQFF. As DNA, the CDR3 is TGTGCCCGATCAGGGGACCTTTACAATGAGCAGTTCTTC.

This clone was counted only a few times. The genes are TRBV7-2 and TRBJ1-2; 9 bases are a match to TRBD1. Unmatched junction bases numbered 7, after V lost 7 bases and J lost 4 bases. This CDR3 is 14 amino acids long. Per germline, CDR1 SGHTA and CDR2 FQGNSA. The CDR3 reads CASTRTGAGYGYTF. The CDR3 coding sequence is TGTGCCAGCACCAGGACAGGGGCGGGCTATGGCTACACCTTC.

The CDR3 DNA is TGTGCCAGCAGCTTGGGCAGGGGGCTTAATACGCAGTATTTT. Its protein is CASSLGRGLNTQYF. This chain connects TRBV7-9 to TRBJ2-3; 8 bases fit TRBD1. This CDR3 region has 14 residues. The germline V gene encodes CDR1 SEHNR and CDR2 FQNEAQ (reference sequence). With 3 bases clipped from V and 7 bases from J, the junction kept 6 bases outside the gene matches.

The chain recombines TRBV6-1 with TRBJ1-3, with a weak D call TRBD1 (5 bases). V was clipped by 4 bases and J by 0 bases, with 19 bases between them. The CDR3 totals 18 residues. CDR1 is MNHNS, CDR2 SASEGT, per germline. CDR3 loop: CASSAFRFDRGSGNTIYF. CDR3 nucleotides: TGTGCCAGCAGTGCTTTTAGGTTCGACAGAGGCTCTGGAAACACCATATATTTT.

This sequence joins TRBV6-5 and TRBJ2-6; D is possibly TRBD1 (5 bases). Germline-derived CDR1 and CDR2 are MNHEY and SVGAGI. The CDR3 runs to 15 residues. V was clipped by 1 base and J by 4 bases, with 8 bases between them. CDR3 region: CASSYLGVGANVLTF. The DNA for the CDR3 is TGTGCCAGCAGTTACTTAGGGGTGGGGGCCAACGTCCTGACTTTC.

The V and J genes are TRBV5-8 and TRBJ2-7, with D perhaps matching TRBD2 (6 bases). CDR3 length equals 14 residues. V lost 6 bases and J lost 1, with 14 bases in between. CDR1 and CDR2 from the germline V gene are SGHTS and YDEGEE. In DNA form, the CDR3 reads TGTGCCAGCACCGTGACTAGACTGTCCTACGAGCAGTACTTC. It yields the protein CASTVTRLSYEQYF.

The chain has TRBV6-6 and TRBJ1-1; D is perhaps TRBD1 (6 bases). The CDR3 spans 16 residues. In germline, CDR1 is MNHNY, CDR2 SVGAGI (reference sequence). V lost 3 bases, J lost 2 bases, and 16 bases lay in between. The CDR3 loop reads CASSYLARDTNTEAFF. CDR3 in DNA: TGTGCCAGCAGTTATCTAGCCCGGGACACAAACACTGAAGCTTTCTTT.

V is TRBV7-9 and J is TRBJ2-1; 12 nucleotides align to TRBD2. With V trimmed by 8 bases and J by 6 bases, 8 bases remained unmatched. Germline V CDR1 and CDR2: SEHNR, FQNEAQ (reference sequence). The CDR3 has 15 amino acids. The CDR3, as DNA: TGTGCCAGCCGCCGACTAGCGGGAGTTCCCAATGAGCAGTTCTTC. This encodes CASRRLAGVPNEQFF.

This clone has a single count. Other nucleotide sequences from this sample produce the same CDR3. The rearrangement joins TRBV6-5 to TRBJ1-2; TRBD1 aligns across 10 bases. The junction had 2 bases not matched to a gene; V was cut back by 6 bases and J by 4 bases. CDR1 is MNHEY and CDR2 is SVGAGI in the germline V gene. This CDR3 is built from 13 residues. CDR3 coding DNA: TGTGCCAGCAGGCGGACAGGGGGCTATGGCTACACCTTC. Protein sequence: CASRRTGGYGYTF.

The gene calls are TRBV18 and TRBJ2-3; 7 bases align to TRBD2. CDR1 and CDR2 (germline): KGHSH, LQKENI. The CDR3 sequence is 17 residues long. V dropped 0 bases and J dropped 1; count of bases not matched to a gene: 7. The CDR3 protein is CASSPPGRGSGTDTQYF. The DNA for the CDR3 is TGTGCCAGCTCACCACCGGGGCGGGGGTCCGGCACAGATACGCAGTATTTT.

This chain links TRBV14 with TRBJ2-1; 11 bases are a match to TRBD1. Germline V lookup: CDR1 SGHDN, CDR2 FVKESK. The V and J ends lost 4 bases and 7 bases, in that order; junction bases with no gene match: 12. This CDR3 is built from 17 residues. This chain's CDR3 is CASSPWTGQGGFNEQFF. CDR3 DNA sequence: TGTGCCAGCAGCCCATGGACGGGACAGGGGGGTTTTAATGAGCAGTTCTTC.

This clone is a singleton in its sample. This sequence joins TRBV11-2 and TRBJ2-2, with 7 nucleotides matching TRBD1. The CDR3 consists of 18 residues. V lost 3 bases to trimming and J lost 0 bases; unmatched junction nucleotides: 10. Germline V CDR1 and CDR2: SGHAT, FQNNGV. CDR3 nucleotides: TGTGCCAGCAGCTTCGCCCACGGGACAGCAGCGAACACCGGGGAGCTGTTTTTT. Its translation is CASSFAHGTAANTGELFF.

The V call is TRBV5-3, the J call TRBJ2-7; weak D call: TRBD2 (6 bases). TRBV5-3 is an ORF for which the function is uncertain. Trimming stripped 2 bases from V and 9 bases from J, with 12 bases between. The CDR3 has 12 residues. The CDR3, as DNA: TGTGCCAGAAGCTTTTCGGGGGTTGCGCAGTACTTC. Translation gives CARSFSGVAQYF.

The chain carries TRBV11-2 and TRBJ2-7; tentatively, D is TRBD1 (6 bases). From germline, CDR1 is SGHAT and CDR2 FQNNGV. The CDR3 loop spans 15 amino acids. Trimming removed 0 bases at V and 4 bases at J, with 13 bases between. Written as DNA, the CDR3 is TGTGCCAGCAGCTTAGAATACGGACAGTTATACGAGCAGTACTTC. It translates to CASSLEYGQLYEQYF.

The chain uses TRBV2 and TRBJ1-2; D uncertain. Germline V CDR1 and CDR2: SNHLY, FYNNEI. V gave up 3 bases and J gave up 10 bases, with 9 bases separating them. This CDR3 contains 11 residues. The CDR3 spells CASSDDIDYTF. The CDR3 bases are TGTGCCAGCAGTGACGACATTGACTACACCTTC. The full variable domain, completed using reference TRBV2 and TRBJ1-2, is EPEVTQTPSHQVTQMGQEVILRCVPISNHLYFYWYRQILGQKVEFLVSFYNNEISEKSEIFDDQFSVERPDGSNFTLKIRSTKLEDSAMYFCASSDDIDYTFGSGTRLTVV.

The CDR3 region is CASSDMSAGEETQYF. CDR3 DNA sequence: TGTGCCAGCAGCGATATGTCAGCGGGCGAAGAGACCCAGTACTTC. The chain is built from TRBV9 and TRBJ2-5, with a possible D match to TRBD2 (6 bases). Trimming took 3 bases from V and 3 from J, leaving 15 bases between them. The V gene's germline CDR1 is SGDLS and CDR2 YYNGEE. The CDR3 totals 15 residues. The variable domain in full, with the rest retrieved from reference TRBV9 and TRBJ2-5, is DSGVTQTPKHLITATGQRVTLRCSPRSGDLSVYWYQQSLDQGLQFLIQYYNGEERAKGNILERFSAQQFPDLHSELNLSSLELGDSALYFCASSDMSAGEETQYFGPGTRLLVL.